Following are 23 T cell receptor beta chains from one sample sequenced in a study of shared clonotypes between healthy human individuals. The data were produced by immunoSEQ multiplex PCR, yet TCRdb's version contains in-frame clones alone and is incomplete. The sample consists of under 1,100,000 clones, roughly 75% of them appearing once. Sequences were obtained from memory CD4+ T cells sorted from blood. Subset meaning: CD45RA-negative fraction. The receptor source for this set is a young man in good health.

The V gene is TRBV6-5, the J gene TRBJ1-5; unclear D gene. V was pared by 0 bases and J by 8 bases, with 8 bases between. The CDR3 is 13 residues long. CDR1 is MNHEY, CDR2 SVGAGI, per germline. CDR3 coding DNA: TGTGCCAGCAGTTACTCGAAGGGAGAGCCCCAGCATTTT. It yields the protein CASSYSKGEPQHF.

The V call is TRBV5-1, the J call TRBJ2-3; D gene ambiguous. This CDR3 has 15 residues. The ends were cut back, 3 bases at V and 3 bases at J, with 14 bases in the middle. Germline CDR1 SGHRS, CDR2 YFSETQ. In DNA, the CDR3 is TGCGCCAGCAGCTACACACGGCCTAGTACAGATACGCAGTATTTT. It translates to CASSYTRPSTDTQYF.

The CDR3 DNA is TGTGCCAGCAGCTTGGAGACAAGGGATTCACCCCTCCACTTT. Amino acids: CASSLETRDSPLHF. J is TRBJ1-6 and V is TRBV5-4; no clear D gene. The length of the CDR3 is 14 residues. V gave up 0 bases and J gave up 8 bases, with 9 bases separating them. CDR1 is SGHNT, CDR2 YYREEE, per germline (reference sequence). Using reference TRBV5-4 and TRBJ1-6 for the parts outside the CDR3, the full variable domain is ETGVTQSPTHLIKTRGQQVTLRCSSQSGHNTVSWYQQALGQGPQFIFQYYREEENGRGNFPPRFSGLQFPNYSSELNVNALELDDSALYLCASSLETRDSPLHFGNGTRLTVT.

The V call is TRBV6-1, the J call TRBJ1-4; weak D call: TRBD1 (5 bases). The CDR3 totals 13 residues. The V gene lost 5 bases and the J gene lost 11 bases, with 15 bases spanning the gap. The V gene's germline CDR1 is MNHNS and CDR2 SASEGT. DNA of the CDR3: TGTGCCAGCAGTTCTGGGACTTCGGAGAAACTGTTTTTT. Its translation: CASSSGTSEKLFF.

The rearrangement uses TRBV19 and TRBJ1-2, with D possibly matching TRBD1 (6 bases). Germline V CDR1 and CDR2: LNHDA, SQIVND (reference sequence). The CDR3 extends over 14 amino acids. V was clipped by 4 bases and J by 1 base, with 10 bases between them. In nucleotides, the CDR3 is TGTGCCAGTAGTACCATACAGGGTAACTATGGCTACACCTTC. Its translation: CASSTIQGNYGYTF.

The chain's CDR3 is CASSPLSDAGELFF. CDR3 DNA: TGCGCCAGCAGCCCGCTTTCGGACGCCGGGGAGCTGTTTTTT. This chain uses TRBV5-1 with TRBJ2-2; D is uncertain. The V end was cut by 4 bases, the J end by 6 bases, with 13 bases between. This CDR3 spans 14 amino acids. Germline V gene sequence: CDR1 SGHRS, CDR2 YFSETQ.

The chain uses TRBV5-1 and TRBJ1-1, with D unclear. Per the germline V gene, CDR1 is SGHRS and CDR2 is YFSETQ. The CDR3 spans 15 residues. Trimming shortened V by 0 bases and J by 0 bases, and 9 bases separated the two germline ends. The CDR3 nucleotides are TGCGCCAGCAGCTTGGGACTCCAGGTGAACACTGAAGCTTTCTTT. Translating gives CASSLGLQVNTEAFF.

At least ten counts were recorded for this clone. The chain joins TRBV9 to TRBJ2-2; perhaps TRBD2 as D (5 bases). The germline V gene encodes CDR1 SGDLS and CDR2 YYNGEE. The V and J ends lost 0 bases and 6 bases respectively, with 12 bases between them. The CDR3 spans 15 residues. The CDR3: CASSVADSTPGELFF. Here the CDR3 DNA reads TGTGCCAGCAGCGTAGCGGACTCAACCCCCGGGGAGCTGTTTTTT.

This chain joins TRBV7-8 and TRBJ1-1; D unresolved. Trimming cost V 3 bases and J 1 base, with 9 bases left between them. CDR3 size: 14 residues. CDR1 SGHVS and CDR2 FQNEAQ come from the germline V gene. Here the CDR3 reads CASSFPGRNTEAFF. DNA for the CDR3: TGTGCCAGCAGCTTCCCGGGCAGGAACACTGAAGCTTTCTTT.

V and J are TRBV7-2 and TRBJ2-6, with D perhaps matching TRBD1 or TRBD2 (5 bases each). CDR3 size: 15 residues. The germline gives CDR1 SGHTA, CDR2 FQGNSA. V dropped 7 bases and J dropped 0 bases, with 10 bases sitting between them. The CDR3 region is CASTWGISGANVLTF. DNA of the CDR3: TGTGCCAGCACCTGGGGGATCTCTGGGGCCAACGTCCTGACTTTC.

As to this clone: Other DNA variants within this sample encode the same CDR3. The chain uses TRBV9 and TRBJ2-5, with D unresolved. Germline CDR1 and CDR2: SGDLS and YYNGEE. V was clipped by 3 bases and J by 5 bases, with 8 bases between them. This CDR3 comprises 12 residues. CDR3 amino acids: CASSAREETQYF. CDR3 DNA: TGTGCCAGCAGCGCCCGCGAGGAGACCCAGTACTTC. The variable domain in full, with the rest retrieved from reference TRBV9 and TRBJ2-5, is DSGVTQTPKHLITATGQRVTLRCSPRSGDLSVYWYQQSLDQGLQFLIQYYNGEERAKGNILERFSAQQFPDLHSELNLSSLELGDSALYFCASSAREETQYFGPGTRLLVL.

This clone came up a few times. The sample holds other DNA sequences that translate to the same CDR3. The rearrangement links TRBV6-1 to TRBJ2-6, with D maybe TRBD1 (5 bases). Trimming stripped 2 bases from V and 1 base from J, with 6 bases between. The CDR3 runs to 15 residues. Germline V lookup: CDR1 MNHNS, CDR2 SASEGT. As DNA, the CDR3 is TGTGCCAGCAGTGAACAGGGTTCTGGGGCCAACGTCCTGACTTTC. Translating it yields CASSEQGSGANVLTF.

In this sample, this clone turned up a few times. This may stem from a read error, because a much larger clone lies one nucleotide away. The chain joins TRBV7-9 to TRBJ1-6; 7 nucleotides match TRBD1. This CDR3 is 14 amino acids long. Looked up from germline, CDR1 is SEHNR and CDR2 is FQNEAQ (reference sequence). J gave up 3 bases and V 5 bases, and 1 base lay outside the gene matches. The CDR3 sequence: CASSRDSYNSPLHF. Written as DNA, the CDR3 is TGTGCCAGCAGCCGGGACAGCTATAATTCACCCCTCCACTTT.

The chain carries TRBV9 and TRBJ1-2; perhaps TRBD1 as D (5 bases). Between the trimmed V and J ends, which lost 4 bases and 8 bases, there was a span of 21 bases. Germline V gene lookup returns CDR1 SGDLS and CDR2 YYNGEE. The CDR3 has 15 residues. The CDR3 sequence: CASSPPWGRAGGYTF. CDR3 bases: TGTGCCAGCAGCCCACCTTGGGGCAGGGCTGGCGGCTACACCTTC.

The gene calls are TRBV21-1 and TRBJ1-6; the table's D call, TRBD1, was not checked against the DNA. TRBV21-1 is classified as a pseudogene. The CDR3 loop spans 19 amino acids. CDR3 sequence reads: CASSKERQGSSSYNSPLHF. The CDR3 DNA reads TGTGCCAGCAGCAAAGAGAGACAGGGGTCAAGCTCCTATAATTCACCCCTCCACTTT.

The chain uses TRBV4-2 and TRBJ1-1; no firm D call. In germline, CDR1 is LGHNA, CDR2 YNFKEQ. The V end lost 3 bases, the J end lost 11 bases, and 10 bases lay between the germline ends. This CDR3 is built from 11 residues. CDR3 DNA sequence: TGTGCCAGCAGCCAGCTAGAAACGGCTTTCTTT. This codes for CASSQLETAFF.

The chain joins TRBV2 to TRBJ2-1, with 9 bases matching TRBD2. The CDR3 covers 15 residues. V trimming: 3 bases; J trimming: 9 bases; junction bases outside the gene matches: 9. Germline V gene sequence: CDR1 SNHLY, CDR2 FYNNEI. The chain's CDR3 is CASSETTSGRSEQFF. CDR3 coding DNA: TGTGCCAGCAGTGAGACTACTAGCGGGCGAAGTGAGCAGTTCTTC.

The chain has TRBV2 and TRBJ2-3; 8 bases map to TRBD2. This CDR3 is 14 amino acids long. The germline gives CDR1 SNHLY, CDR2 FYNNEI. The junction had 10 bases not matched to a gene; V was cut back by 8 bases and J by 6 bases. Here the CDR3 DNA reads TGTGCCAGCCGCCGCGGGGGGCCCGCGGATACGCAGTATTTT. As protein: CASRRGGPADTQYF. The whole variable domain, filled in from reference TRBV2 and TRBJ2-3, reads EPEVTQTPSHQVTQMGQEVILRCVPISNHLYFYWYRQILGQKVEFLVSFYNNEISEKSEIFDDQFSVERPDGSNFTLKIRSTKLEDSAMYFCASRRGGPADTQYFGPGTRLTVL.

The rearrangement joins TRBV19 to TRBJ1-2; D remains ambiguous. The V gene's germline CDR1 is LNHDA and CDR2 SQIVND (reference sequence). This CDR3 spans 15 amino acids. V was clipped by 1 base and J by 0 bases, with 9 bases between them. This CDR3 is CASSIGRVTNYGYTF. In DNA, the CDR3 is TGTGCCAGTAGTATAGGGAGAGTTACTAACTATGGCTACACCTTC.

The chain links TRBV11-2 to TRBJ2-1; 11 nucleotides match TRBD2. The CDR3 totals 16 residues. The germline V gene has CDR1 SGHAT and CDR2 FQNNGV. Unmatched junction bases numbered 4, after V lost 3 bases and J lost 3 bases. Written as DNA, the CDR3 is TGTGCCAGCAGCTTGGGAGGACTAGCGGGCTACAATGAGCAGTTCTTC. This translates into CASSLGGLAGYNEQFF. The whole variable domain, remainder taken from reference TRBV11-2 and TRBJ2-1, is EAGVAQSPRYKIIEKRQSVAFWCNPISGHATLYWYQQILGQGPKLLIQFQNNGVVDDSQLPKDRFSAERLKGVDSTLKIQPAKLEDSAVYLCASSLGGLAGYNEQFFGPGTRLTVL.

V is TRBV5-1 and J is TRBJ2-5, with D uncertain. Deletions cut 4 bases from V and 2 bases from J, with 12 bases between. Per the germline V gene, CDR1 is SGHRS and CDR2 is YFSETQ. The CDR3 covers 14 residues. CDR3 amino acids: CASSPTIAQETQYF. In nucleotides, the CDR3 is TGCGCCAGCAGCCCGACCATTGCTCAAGAGACCCAGTACTTC.

The rearrangement joins TRBV7-2 to TRBJ2-1; 9 bases align to TRBD1. Germline V gene data show CDR1 as SGHTA and CDR2 as FQGNSA. With 5 bases clipped from V and 6 bases from J, the junction kept 5 bases outside the gene matches. The CDR3 contains 14 residues. The CDR3 sequence is CASSGGTGPNEQFF. The CDR3 DNA follows: TGTGCCAGCAGCGGGGGGACAGGGCCCAATGAGCAGTTCTTC.

The CDR3 region is CAGGDYGYTF. Written as DNA, the CDR3 is TGTGCCGGCGGGGACTATGGCTACACCTTC. The chain employs TRBV30 and TRBJ1-2; D is unresolved. Germline CDR1 GTSNPN, CDR2 SVGIG (reference sequence). The CDR3 consists of 10 residues. Between the trimmed V and J ends, which lost 8 bases and 3 bases, there was a span of 7 bases.